Listed below are T cell receptor beta chains from one sample, sequenced in a study of T cells in Graves' hyperthyroidism and ophthalmopathy. From the multiplex PCR reads, TCRdb called clonotypes with MiXCR, one entry per CDR3 protein. This sample has hundreds of thousands of distinct CDR3 sequences, with less than 15% found just once. Sequencing used blood. All receptors come from a woman between 18 and 29 years old with Graves' hyperthyroidism. CDR3s include the opening cysteine and the closing phenylalanine or tryptophan.

V gene,CDR3 protein
TRBV30,CAWSTGYQPQHF
TRBV7-3,CASSSGVVGTQYF
TRBV7-9,CASSFGNQGSGNTIYF
TRBV6-1,CASSPLRRSYNEQFF
TRBV19,CASVDRGSEAFF
TRBV7-3,CASSLTAGLNSPLHF
TRBV5-1,CASSYPWGGVTSGSFDEQYF
TRBV7-9,CASSSAETGRYEQYF
TRBV20-1,CSARDLGGREQYF
TRBV30,CAWSVGRLETQYF
TRBV30,CAWSSRVNTEAFF
TRBV30,CAWRRVNEQFF
TRBV9,CASSAWRAGELFF
TRBV11-3,CASSLLKPGSYEQYF
TRBV6-6,CASSYSGRGANEQFF
TRBV4-1,CASSQDHSGSRYNEQFF
TRBV20-1,CSARPASGSPYEQYF
TRBV4-2,CASSQSETSYIFHEQYF
TRBV9,CASSGTGHPNTGELFF
TRBV5-1,CASSFYRGRGTEAFF
TRBV30,CAWSEGTGINEQYF
TRBV7-9,CASTRFSGPFGDEQLF
TRBV20-1,CSAIWVRTVNEQFF
TRBV6-6,CASSYSLYRGGAPTEAFF
TRBV7-9,CASSPNVSPWSNSPLHF
TRBV20-1,CSARIAGDLYEQFF
TRBV6-1,CASTGKALAGGGSYNEQFF
TRBV29-1,CSVEPSGRTYNEQFF
TRBV6-1,CATGMRRAEEKLFF
TRBV20-1,CSARDSPRQRNYEQYF
TRBV3-1,CASSQGRGGTGELFF
TRBV29-1,CSFRLAVTGELFF
TRBV2,CASAEGEQYF
TRBV11-3,CASSLGPASGSYEQYF
TRBV18,CASSLTSGEYNGQFF
TRBV13,CASSRQGIDYGYTF
TRBV12-3/TRBV12-4,CASSLTGTSEAFF
TRBV6-2/TRBV6-3,CASSYWEGRGLAGGKADEQFF
TRBV30,CAWSGTGLLGRPQHF
TRBV7-2,CASSLAPWRAEETQYF
TRBV6-1,CASSAPGRLYNEQFF
TRBV29-1,CSIRPATEAFF
TRBV2,CASRTYRGRYNEQFF
TRBV12-3/TRBV12-4,CASSLAVGPQHF
TRBV19,CASSWGGGAYEQYF
TRBV20-1,CSARDAGTSYEQYF
TRBV7-2,CASSLGQPTEAFF
TRBV19,CASSSNREYEKLFF
TRBV11-2,CASSFGLLDGELFF
TRBV27,CASSKRVERTGSYEQYF
TRBV11-2,CASSWTSGSTGELFF
TRBV20-1,CSAPARPVSNQPQHF